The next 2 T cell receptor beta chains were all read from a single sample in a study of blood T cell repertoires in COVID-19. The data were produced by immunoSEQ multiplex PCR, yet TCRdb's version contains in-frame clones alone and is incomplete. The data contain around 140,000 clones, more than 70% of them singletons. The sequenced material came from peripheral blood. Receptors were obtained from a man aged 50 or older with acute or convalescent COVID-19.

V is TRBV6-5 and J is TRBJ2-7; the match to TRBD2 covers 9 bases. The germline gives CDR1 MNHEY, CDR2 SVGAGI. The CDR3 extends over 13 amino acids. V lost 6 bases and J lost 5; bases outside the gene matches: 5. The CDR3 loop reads CASRASGENEQYF. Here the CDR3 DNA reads TGTGCCAGCAGGGCTAGCGGGGAGAACGAGCAGTACTTC.

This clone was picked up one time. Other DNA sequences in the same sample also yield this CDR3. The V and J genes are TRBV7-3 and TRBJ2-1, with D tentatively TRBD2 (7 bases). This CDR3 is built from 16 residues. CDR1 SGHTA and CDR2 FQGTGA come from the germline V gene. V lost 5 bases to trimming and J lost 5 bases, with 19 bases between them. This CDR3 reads CASSPLGGGGDNEQFF. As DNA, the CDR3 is TGTGCCAGCAGCCCCCTTGGGGGGGGCGGCGACAATGAGCAGTTCTTC.